This T cell receptor (beta chain) derives from a study of blood T cell repertoires in COVID-19. On the study more broadly: PBMCs, B-cell-depleted T cells, or T cells were the source of the cDNA or gDNA that made up the material.

In the source study's methods: The authors estimated nucleated cell counts from reference gene primer amplification. Here immunoSEQ multiplex PCR was the method, and the copy in TCRdb shows in-frame clones only, minus some. That table gives V, J and clone size, and the DNA gave D and trimming. The data contain tens of thousands of clones, 65% to 80% of them singletons. Trimming took off 4 bases at V and 6 bases at J, with 15 bases between the two ends. This CDR3 has 14 residues. Germline values: CDR1 SGHTA, CDR2 FQGTGA. The sequenced material came from peripheral blood. The chain links TRBV7-3 to TRBJ1-1; perhaps TRBD1 as D (5 bases). This sequence originates from a man between 65 and 85 years old with acute or convalescent COVID-19. CDR3 DNA: TGTGCCAGCAGCTACAGTGGGGGGATGGCTGAAGCTTTCTTT. It codes for CASSYSGGMAEAFF. Full variable domain (missing parts from reference TRBV7-3 and TRBJ1-1): GAGVSQTPSNKVTEKGKYVELRCDPISGHTALYWYRQSLGQGPEFLIYFQGTGAADDSGLPNDRFFAVRPEGSVSTLKIQRTERGDSAVYLCASSYSGGMAEAFFGQGTRLTVV.